The 11 T cell receptor beta chains in this list originate from one sample, sequenced in a study of cytomegalovirus exposure and HLA in healthy donors. PCR employed 60 Vbeta and 13 Jbeta primers. TCRdb's copy holds only in-frame clones and misses some; the assay was immunoSEQ multiplex PCR. This sample has under 130,000 clones, with approximately 73% found just once. The sequencing input was PBMCs. Receptor source: a woman aged 18 to 35 in good health and CMV-seropositive.

This sequence joins TRBV7-7 and TRBJ1-3, with 8 bases identical to TRBD1. CDR1 and CDR2 (germline): SSHAT, FNYEAQ (reference sequence). V dropped 3 bases and J dropped 4; count of bases not matched to a gene: 5. The CDR3 is made up of 15 amino acids. In nucleotides, the CDR3 is TGTGCCAGCAGCTTCCAGGGGGCTTCAGGAAACACCATATATTTT. Its translation is CASSFQGASGNTIYF. Full variable domain (missing parts from reference TRBV7-7 and TRBJ1-3): GAGVSQSPRYKVTKRGQDVTLRCDPISSHATLYWYQQALGQGPEFLTYFNYEAQPDKSGLPSDRFSAERPEGSISTLTIQRTEQRDSAMYRCASSFQGASGNTIYFGEGSWLTVV.

This chain connects TRBV27 to TRBJ2-1, with a weak D call TRBD2 (5 bases). Looked up from germline, CDR1 is MNHEY and CDR2 is SMNVEV (reference sequence). V was pared by 6 bases and J by 5 bases, with 17 bases between. The CDR3 spans 15 residues. DNA for the CDR3: TGTGCCAGCAGCCAAAGCGGCCTACTAGACAATGAGCAGTTCTTC. Encoded protein: CASSQSGLLDNEQFF.

This clone is a singleton in its sample. Additional DNA sequences in this sample encode the identical CDR3. The V call is TRBV7-9, the J call TRBJ1-1, with D hard to call. The CDR3 spans 13 residues. V was shortened by 6 bases and J by 2 bases, with 10 bases between the two germline ends. The germline V gene encodes CDR1 SEHNR and CDR2 FQNEAQ (reference sequence). CDR3 sequence: CASSLRLNTEAFF. The CDR3, as DNA: TGTGCCAGCAGTCTCAGGCTCAACACTGAAGCTTTCTTT.

The chain links TRBV30 to TRBJ2-7; a weak D match, TRBD1 (6 bases). V was shortened by 6 bases and J by 5 bases, with 11 bases between the two germline ends. CDR1 is GTSNPN and CDR2 is SVGIG in the germline V gene (reference sequence). CDR3 length: 11 residues. The CDR3 loop reads CACHRAHEQYF. Here the CDR3 DNA reads TGTGCCTGCCACAGGGCGCACGAGCAGTACTTC.

The V gene is TRBV4-1, the J gene TRBJ2-2; 8 positions match TRBD2. Germline CDR1 reads MGHRA; CDR2 reads YSYEKL. CDR3 size: 19 residues. V dropped 1 base and J dropped 4; count of bases not matched to a gene: 14. CDR3 in amino acids: CASSQGGLRGGLGTGELFF. Written as DNA, the CDR3 is TGCGCCAGCAGCCAAGGAGGTTTACGGGGGGGCCTGGGCACCGGGGAGCTGTTTTTT.

The chain combines TRBV9 with TRBJ2-7; 7 bases align to TRBD2. This CDR3 region has 13 residues. Per germline, CDR1 SGDLS and CDR2 YYNGEE. V was clipped by 2 bases and J by 2 bases; unmatched bases: 1. The CDR3 reads CASSVGGTYEQYF. The DNA of the CDR3 is TGTGCCAGCAGCGTGGGGGGGACCTACGAGCAGTACTTC.

V is TRBV28 and J is TRBJ2-7; 10 bases align to TRBD1. The V gene end was trimmed by 5 bases and the J gene end by 3 bases; junction bases not matched to a gene: 4. The CDR3 has 14 amino acids. Germline CDR1 MDHEN, CDR2 SYDVKM. The CDR3 DNA reads TGTGCCAGCAGTAAGGGACAGGGGAGCTACGAGCAGTACTTC. Translated: CASSKGQGSYEQYF.

The chain uses TRBV11-2 and TRBJ2-5, with 10 nucleotides matching TRBD1. CDR3 length: 16 amino acids. From germline, CDR1 is SGHAT and CDR2 FQNNGV. After removal of 5 bases from V and 1 base from J, the junction contained 7 bases not matched to a gene. The CDR3 reads CASSHWTGGAQETQYF. The CDR3 DNA sequence: TGTGCCAGCAGCCATTGGACAGGGGGTGCCCAAGAGACCCAGTACTTC.

This clone was counted between two and nine times. The rearrangement joins TRBV6-5 to TRBJ1-4; the match to TRBD1 covers 7 bases. Losses at the gene ends were 6 bases for V and 5 bases for J; bases not matched to a gene: 6. This CDR3 region has 14 residues. The germline CDR1 and CDR2 sequences are MNHEY and SVGAGI. The DNA of the CDR3 is TGTGCCAGCAGCCCGGGACAGAGGAATGAAAAACTGTTTTTT. Residues: CASSPGQRNEKLFF.

In this sample, this clone turned up once. This rearrangement joins TRBV28 to TRBJ2-7, with 14 bases matching TRBD2. The trim removed 4 bases at V and 6 bases at J, leaving 8 bases unmatched. The CDR3 is made up of 16 amino acids. The germline CDR1 and CDR2 sequences are MDHEN and SYDVKM. CDR3 sequence: CASSSNRLAGGGEQYF. DNA for the CDR3: TGTGCCAGCAGTTCCAACCGACTAGCGGGAGGGGGCGAGCAGTACTTC.

The rearrangement links TRBV2 to TRBJ1-1, with D perhaps matching TRBD1 (6 bases). V was clipped by 10 bases and J by 2 bases, with 14 bases between them. The germline CDR1 and CDR2 sequences are SNHLY and FYNNEI. The CDR3 loop spans 13 amino acids. DNA of the CDR3: TGTGCCACCACGGGGGGCAGTAACACTGAAGCTTTCTTT. Amino acid sequence: CATTGGSNTEAFF.